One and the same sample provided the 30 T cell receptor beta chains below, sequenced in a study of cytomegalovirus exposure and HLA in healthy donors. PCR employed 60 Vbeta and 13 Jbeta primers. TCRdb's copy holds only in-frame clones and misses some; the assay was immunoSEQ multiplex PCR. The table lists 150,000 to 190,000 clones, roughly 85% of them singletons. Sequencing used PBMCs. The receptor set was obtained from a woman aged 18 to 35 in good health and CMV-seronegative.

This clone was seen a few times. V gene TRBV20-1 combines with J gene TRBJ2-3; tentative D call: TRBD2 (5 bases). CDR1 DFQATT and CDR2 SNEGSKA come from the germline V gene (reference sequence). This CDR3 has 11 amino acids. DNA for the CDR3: TGCACCCTCCCGGCGGGAGATACGCAGTATTTT. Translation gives CTLPAGDTQYF.

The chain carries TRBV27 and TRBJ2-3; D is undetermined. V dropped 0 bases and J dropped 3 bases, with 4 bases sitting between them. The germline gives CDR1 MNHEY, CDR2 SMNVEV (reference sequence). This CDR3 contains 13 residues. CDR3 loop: CASSLSTTDTQYF. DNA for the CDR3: TGTGCCAGCAGTTTATCTACAACAGATACGCAGTATTTT.

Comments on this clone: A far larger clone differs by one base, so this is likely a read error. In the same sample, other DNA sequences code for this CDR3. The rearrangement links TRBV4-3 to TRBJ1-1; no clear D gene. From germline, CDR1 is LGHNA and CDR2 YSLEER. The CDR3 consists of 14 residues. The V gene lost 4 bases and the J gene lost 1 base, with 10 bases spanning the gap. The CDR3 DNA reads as TGCGCCAGCAGCCTCAACCCCGGGAACACTGAAGCTTTCTTT. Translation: CASSLNPGNTEAFF.

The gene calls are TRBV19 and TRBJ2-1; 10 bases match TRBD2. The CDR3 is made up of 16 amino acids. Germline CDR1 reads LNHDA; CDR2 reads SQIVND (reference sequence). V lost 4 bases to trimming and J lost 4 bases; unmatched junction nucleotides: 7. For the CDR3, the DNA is TGTGCCAGTAGTACTTACCCGGGACTAGCGTACAATGAGCAGTTCTTC. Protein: CASSTYPGLAYNEQFF.

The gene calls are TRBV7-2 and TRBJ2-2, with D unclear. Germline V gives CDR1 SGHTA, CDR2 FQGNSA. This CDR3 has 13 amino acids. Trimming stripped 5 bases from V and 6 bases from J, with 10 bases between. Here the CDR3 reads CASSPSNAGELFF. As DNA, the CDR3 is TGTGCCAGCAGCCCCTCTAATGCCGGGGAGCTGTTTTTT. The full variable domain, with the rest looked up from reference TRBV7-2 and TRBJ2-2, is GAGVSQSPSNKVTEKGKDVELRCDPISGHTALYWYRQSLGQGLEFLIYFQGNSAPDKSGLPSDRFSAERTGGSVSTLTIQRTQQEDSAVYLCASSPSNAGELFFGEGSRLTVL.

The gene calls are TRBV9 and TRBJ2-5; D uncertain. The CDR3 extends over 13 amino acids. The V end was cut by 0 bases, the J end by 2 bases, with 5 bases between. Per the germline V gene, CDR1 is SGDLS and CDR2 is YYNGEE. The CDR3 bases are TGTGCCAGCAGCGTAGAATCGCAAGAGACCCAGTACTTC. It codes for CASSVESQETQYF.

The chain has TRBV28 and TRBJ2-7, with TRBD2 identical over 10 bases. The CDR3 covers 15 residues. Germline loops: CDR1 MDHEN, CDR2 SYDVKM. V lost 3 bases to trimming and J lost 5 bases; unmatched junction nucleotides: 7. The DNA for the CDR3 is TGTGCCAGCAGTTTGGTCCAGCGGGAGGGAGACGAGCAGTACTTC. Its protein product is CASSLVQREGDEQYF.

The DNA of the CDR3 is TGCAGCGTTGTCCGAGGGGAGGGCGGCTACACCTTC. Amino acid sequence: CSVVRGEGGYTF. The V gene is TRBV29-1, the J gene TRBJ1-2, with D possibly matching TRBD1 (5 bases). The germline V gene has CDR1 SQVTM and CDR2 ANQGSEA. This CDR3 is 12 amino acids long. With 4 bases removed from V and 8 bases from J, the gap between germline ends came to 14 bases. The whole variable domain, filled in from reference TRBV29-1 and TRBJ1-2, reads SAVISQKPSRDICQRGTSLTIQCQVDSQVTMMFWYRQQPGQSLTLIATANQGSEATYESGFVIDKFPISRPNLTFSTLTVSNMSPEDSSIYLCSVVRGEGGYTFGSGTRLTVV.

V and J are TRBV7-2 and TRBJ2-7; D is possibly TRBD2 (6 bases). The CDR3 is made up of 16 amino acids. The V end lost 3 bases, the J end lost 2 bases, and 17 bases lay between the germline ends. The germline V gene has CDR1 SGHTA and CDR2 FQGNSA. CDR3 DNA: TGTGCCAGCAGCTTTATGAGGGGACTGCAAGCCTACGAGCAGTACTTC. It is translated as CASSFMRGLQAYEQYF.

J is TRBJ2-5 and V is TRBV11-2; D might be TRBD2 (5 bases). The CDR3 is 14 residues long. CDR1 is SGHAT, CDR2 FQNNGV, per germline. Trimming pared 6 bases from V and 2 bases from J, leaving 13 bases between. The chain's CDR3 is CASRSSWGQETQYF. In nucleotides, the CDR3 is TGTGCCAGCAGATCTAGCTGGGGACAAGAGACCCAGTACTTC.

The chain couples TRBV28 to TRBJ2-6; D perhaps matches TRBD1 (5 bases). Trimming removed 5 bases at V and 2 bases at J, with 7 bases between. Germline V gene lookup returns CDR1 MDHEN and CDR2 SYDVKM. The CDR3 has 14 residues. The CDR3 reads CASSTGAGANVLTF. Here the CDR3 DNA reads TGTGCCAGCAGTACAGGAGCTGGGGCCAACGTCCTGACTTTC.

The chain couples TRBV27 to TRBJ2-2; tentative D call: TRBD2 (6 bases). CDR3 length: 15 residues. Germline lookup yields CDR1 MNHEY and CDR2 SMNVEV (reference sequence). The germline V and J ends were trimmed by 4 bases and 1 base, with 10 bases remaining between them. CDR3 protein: CASSSLRGNTGELFF. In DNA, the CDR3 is TGTGCCAGCAGTTCATTGCGGGGGAACACCGGGGAGCTGTTTTTT.

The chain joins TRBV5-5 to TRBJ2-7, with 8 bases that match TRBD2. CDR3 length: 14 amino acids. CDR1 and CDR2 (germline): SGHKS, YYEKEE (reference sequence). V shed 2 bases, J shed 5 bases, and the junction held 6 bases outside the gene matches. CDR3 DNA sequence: TGTGCCAGCAGCTTCGCTAGCGGGTCGAACGAGCAGTACTTC. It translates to CASSFASGSNEQYF.

CDR3 region: CASSLEHITDTQYF. The CDR3 nucleotides are TGCGCCAGCAGCTTGGAACACATCACAGATACGCAGTATTTT. The rearrangement joins TRBV5-1 to TRBJ2-3, with D uncertain. V shed 0 bases and J shed 2 bases, with 7 bases lying between them. Germline loops: CDR1 SGHRS, CDR2 YFSETQ. This CDR3 has 14 residues.

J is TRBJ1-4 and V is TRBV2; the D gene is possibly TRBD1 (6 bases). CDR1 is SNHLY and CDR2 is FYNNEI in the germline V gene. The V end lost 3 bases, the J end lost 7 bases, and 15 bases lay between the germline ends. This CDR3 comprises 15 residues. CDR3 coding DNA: TGTGCCAGCAGTGATTGGGGGCAGCGGAGTGAAAAACTGTTTTTT. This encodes CASSDWGQRSEKLFF.

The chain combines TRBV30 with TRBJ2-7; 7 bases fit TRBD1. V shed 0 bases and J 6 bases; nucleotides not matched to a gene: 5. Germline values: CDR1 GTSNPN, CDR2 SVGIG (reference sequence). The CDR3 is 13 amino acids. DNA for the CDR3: TGTGCCTGGAGTGTAGGACAGGTCAGCGAGCAGTACTTC. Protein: CAWSVGQVSEQYF.

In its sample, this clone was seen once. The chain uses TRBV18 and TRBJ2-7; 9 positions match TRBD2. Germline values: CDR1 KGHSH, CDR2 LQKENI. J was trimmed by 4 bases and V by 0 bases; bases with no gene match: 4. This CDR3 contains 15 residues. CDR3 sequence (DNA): TGTGCCAGCTCACCACCAAGCGGGGGGTATTACGAGCAGTACTTC. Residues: CASSPPSGGYYEQYF.

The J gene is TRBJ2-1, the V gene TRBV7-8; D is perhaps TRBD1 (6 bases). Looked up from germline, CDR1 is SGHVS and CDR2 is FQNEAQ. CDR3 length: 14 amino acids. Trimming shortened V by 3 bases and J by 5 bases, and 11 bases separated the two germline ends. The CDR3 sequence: CASSFRQDHNEQFF. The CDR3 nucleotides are TGTGCCAGCAGCTTCAGACAGGACCACAATGAGCAGTTCTTC.

The CDR3 DNA sequence: TGTGCCTGGAGCGGGGACAGGGGGCGGTGGGGGAGCACCGGGGAGCTGTTTTTT. Translating it yields CAWSGDRGRWGSTGELFF. The J gene is TRBJ2-2, the V gene TRBV30; TRBD1 matches 12 bases. Looked up from germline, CDR1 is GTSNPN and CDR2 is SVGIG (reference sequence). V was pared by 3 bases and J by 4 bases, with 12 bases of the junction left unmatched. The CDR3 totals 18 residues.

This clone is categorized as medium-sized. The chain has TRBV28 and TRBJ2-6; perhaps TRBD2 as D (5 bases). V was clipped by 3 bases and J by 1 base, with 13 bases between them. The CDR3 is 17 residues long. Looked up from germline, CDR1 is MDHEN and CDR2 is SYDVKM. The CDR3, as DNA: TGTGCCAGCAGTTTCGGGGAGTTGGGTTCTGGGGCCAACGTCCTGACTTTC. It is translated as CASSFGELGSGANVLTF. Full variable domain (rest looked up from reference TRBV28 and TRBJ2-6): DVKVTQSSRYLVKRTGEKVFLECVQDMDHENMFWYRQDPGLGLRLIYFSYDVKMKEKGDIPEGYSVSREKKERFSLILESASTNQTSMYLCASSFGELGSGANVLTFGAGSRLTVL.

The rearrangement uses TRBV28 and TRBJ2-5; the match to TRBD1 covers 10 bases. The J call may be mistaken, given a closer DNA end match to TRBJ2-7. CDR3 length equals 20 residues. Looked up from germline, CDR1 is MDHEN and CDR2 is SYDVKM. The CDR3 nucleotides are TGTGCCAGCAGTACCTATCGGACAGGGGGGCGTACGGGGGTATCCTACGAGCAGTACTTC. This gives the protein CASSTYRTGGRTGVSYEQYF.

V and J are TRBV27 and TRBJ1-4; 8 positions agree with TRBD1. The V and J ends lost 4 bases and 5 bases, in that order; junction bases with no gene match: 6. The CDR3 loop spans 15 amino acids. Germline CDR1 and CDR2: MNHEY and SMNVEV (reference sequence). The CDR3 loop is CASSSWTGSNEKLFF. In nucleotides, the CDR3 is TGTGCCAGCAGTTCCTGGACAGGGTCCAATGAAAAACTGTTTTTT.

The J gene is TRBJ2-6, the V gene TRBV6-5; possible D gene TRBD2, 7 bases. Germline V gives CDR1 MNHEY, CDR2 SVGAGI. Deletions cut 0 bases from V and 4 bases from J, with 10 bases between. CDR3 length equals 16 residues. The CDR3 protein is CASSYSGGAGANVLTF. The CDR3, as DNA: TGTGCCAGCAGTTACTCGGGGGGGGCCGGGGCCAACGTCCTGACTTTC.

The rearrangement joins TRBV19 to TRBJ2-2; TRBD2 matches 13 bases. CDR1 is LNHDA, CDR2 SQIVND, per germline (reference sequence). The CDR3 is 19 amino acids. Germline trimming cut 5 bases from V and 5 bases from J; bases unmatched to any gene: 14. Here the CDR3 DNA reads TGTGCCAGTAGTCCCCTGCGGCTCGGGACTAGCGGGGATACCGGGGAGCTGTTTTTT. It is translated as CASSPLRLGTSGDTGELFF.

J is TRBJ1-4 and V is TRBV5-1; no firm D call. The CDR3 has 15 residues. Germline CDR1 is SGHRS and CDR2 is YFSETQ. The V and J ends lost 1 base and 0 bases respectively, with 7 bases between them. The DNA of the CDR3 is TGCGCCAGCAGCTTGACGGGATCAACTAATGAAAAACTGTTTTTT. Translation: CASSLTGSTNEKLFF.

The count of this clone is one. CDR3 residues: CASETGTGGTGGYTF. The DNA for the CDR3 is TGTGCCAGCGAGACCGGGACAGGGGGGACGGGTGGCTACACCTTC. The chain is built from TRBV28 and TRBJ1-2; 11 bases are a match to TRBD1. V shed 8 bases and J 7 bases; nucleotides not matched to a gene: 12. The CDR3 sequence is 15 residues long. Germline loops: CDR1 MDHEN, CDR2 SYDVKM.

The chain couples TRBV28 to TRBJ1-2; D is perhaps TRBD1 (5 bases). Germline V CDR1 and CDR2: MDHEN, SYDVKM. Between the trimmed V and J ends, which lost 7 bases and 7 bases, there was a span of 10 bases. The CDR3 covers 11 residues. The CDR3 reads CASNQGSGYTF. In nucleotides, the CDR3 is TGTGCCAGCAACCAGGGTTCTGGCTACACCTTC.

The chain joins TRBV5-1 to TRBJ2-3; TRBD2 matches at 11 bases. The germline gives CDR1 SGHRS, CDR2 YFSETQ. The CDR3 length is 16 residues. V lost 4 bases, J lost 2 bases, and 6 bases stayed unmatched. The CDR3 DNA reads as TGCGCCAGCAGCCCGGGGACTAGCGGACCCACAGATACGCAGTATTTT. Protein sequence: CASSPGTSGPTDTQYF.

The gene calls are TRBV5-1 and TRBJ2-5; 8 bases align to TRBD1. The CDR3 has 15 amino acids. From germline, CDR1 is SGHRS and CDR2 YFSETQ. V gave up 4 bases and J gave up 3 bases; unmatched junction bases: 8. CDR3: CASSRDRGVEETQYF. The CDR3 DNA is TGCGCCAGCAGCCGTGACAGGGGCGTAGAAGAGACCCAGTACTTC.

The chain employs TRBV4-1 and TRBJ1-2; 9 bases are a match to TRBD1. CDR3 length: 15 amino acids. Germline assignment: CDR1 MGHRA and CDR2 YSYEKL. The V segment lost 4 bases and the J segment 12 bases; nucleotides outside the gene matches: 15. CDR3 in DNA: TGCGCCAGCAGCCTGGACAGGGGTTCAGATATATTCGACACCTTC. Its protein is CASSLDRGSDIFDTF.